The present entry profiles one TCR beta chain with its context. The antigen remains unidentified. This CDR3 is also generated by other DNA sequences in the sample. The method was immunoSEQ multiplex PCR; TCRdb's version includes in-frame clones alone and lacks a portion of them. The sample includes about 350,000 clones, approximately 90% seen only once; the top ten take around 6.1%. The sample is drawn from a study of Ad26.COV2.S vaccination and SARS-CoV-2 variants. CDR1 and CDR2 (germline): LNHNV, YYDKDF (reference sequence). The CDR3 sequence is 15 residues long. V lost 0 bases and J lost 2, with 8 bases in between. Treatment indicated: around 19 received Ad26.COV2.S at low or high dose, single or two shots; several received placebo; per-sample allocation not given. After the first vaccine or placebo injection, samples were drawn on day 63. Whole-study results and caveats: Higher spike-specific TCR breadth was found in vaccine recipients than in placebo recipients.

This TCR was sampled from a person between 18 and 60 years old who received the Ad26.COV2.S COVID-19 vaccine or a placebo. The sequencing here drew on peripheral blood, taken in a trial of Ad26.COV2.S vaccine versus placebo. The chain couples TRBV15 to TRBJ1-5; D is possibly TRBD1 (6 bases). This CDR3 reads CATSRDPGGNQPQHF. DNA for the CDR3: TGTGCCACCAGCAGAGATCCAGGGGGCAATCAGCCCCAGCATTTT.